These T cell receptor beta chains were read from a single sample in a study of blood T cell repertoires in COVID-19. The repertoire was sequenced with immunoSEQ multiplex PCR; TCRdb's copy has only in-frame clones and lacks some. Among about 170,000 clones listed, around 90% were seen once. Sequenced sample: peripheral blood. These receptors were obtained from a man aged 55-75 years with COVID-19, enrolled during active disease. Each CDR3 is given with its conserved first and last residue. A D gene is named only where the DNA matches it firmly. Clone size is stated in some rows and not others, as once, few, many or a class when expanded.

v_call	d_call	clone_size	j_call	cdr3_nt	cdr3_aa
TRBV7-8	TRBD1	.	TRBJ2-1	TGTGCCAGCAGCTTAAGGGACAGGCAGTTCTTC	CASSLRDRQFF
TRBV6-5	TRBD1	once	TRBJ2-1	TGTGCCAGCAGTCCCGGGGGACAGGGTGTGAATGAGCAGTTCTTC	CASSPGGQGVNEQFF
TRBV20-1	.	.	TRBJ1-1	TGCAGTGCTGGACACCCGGCGGCTTTCTTT	CSAGHPAAFF
TRBV20-1	.	.	TRBJ1-3	TGCAGTGCTAGTGTGGCAGGGCCAAGCTCTGGAAACACCATATATTTT	CSASVAGPSSGNTIYF
TRBV19	TRBD1	.	TRBJ1-2	TGTGCCAGTAGTCCGACAGGGACAGGTTCCTCCTATGGCTACACCTTC	CASSPTGTGSSYGYTF
TRBV18	TRBD1	.	TRBJ1-1	TGTGCCAGCTCACGACAGGGAGGCACTGAAGCTTTCTTT	CASSRQGGTEAFF
TRBV10-3	TRBD1	.	TRBJ1-6	TGTGCCATCACCGGACAGGAGGGTTCACCCCTCCACTTT	CAITGQEGSPLHF
TRBV9	TRBD1	.	TRBJ1-2	TGTGCCAGCAGCGTAGGGACAGGGAACTATGGCTACACCTTC	CASSVGTGNYGYTF
TRBV29-1	TRBD2	.	TRBJ2-1	TGCAGCGTTGACTTAGCGGGAGGGCCGAGTGAGCAGTTCTTC	CSVDLAGGPSEQFF
TRBV3-1/TRBV3-2	TRBD1	.	TRBJ2-3	TGTGCCAGCAGTCACCCGATACCGGGACAGGGATTCACAGATACGCAGTATTTT	CASSHPIPGQGFTDTQYF